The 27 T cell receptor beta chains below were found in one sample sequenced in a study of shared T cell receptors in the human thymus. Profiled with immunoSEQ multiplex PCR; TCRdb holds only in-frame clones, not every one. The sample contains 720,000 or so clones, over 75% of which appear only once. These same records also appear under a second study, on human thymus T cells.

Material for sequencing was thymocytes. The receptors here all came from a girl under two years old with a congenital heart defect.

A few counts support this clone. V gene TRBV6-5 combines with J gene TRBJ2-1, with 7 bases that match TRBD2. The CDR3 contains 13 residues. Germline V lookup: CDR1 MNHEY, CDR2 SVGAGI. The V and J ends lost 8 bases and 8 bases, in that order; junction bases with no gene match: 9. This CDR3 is CASRLPRGDEQFF. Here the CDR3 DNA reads TGTGCCAGCCGACTCCCCCGGGGGGATGAGCAGTTCTTC.

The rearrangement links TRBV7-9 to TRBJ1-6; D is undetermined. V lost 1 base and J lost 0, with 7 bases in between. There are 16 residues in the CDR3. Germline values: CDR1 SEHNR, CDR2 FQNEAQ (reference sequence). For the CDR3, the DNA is TGTGCCAGCAGCTTAGAAGGGAGCTCCTATAATTCACCCCTCCACTTT. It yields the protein CASSLEGSSYNSPLHF.

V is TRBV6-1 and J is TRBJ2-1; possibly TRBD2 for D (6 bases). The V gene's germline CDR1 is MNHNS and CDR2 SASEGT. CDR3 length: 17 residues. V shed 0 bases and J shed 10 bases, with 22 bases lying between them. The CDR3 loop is CASSEAGGTTAPREQFF. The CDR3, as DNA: TGTGCCAGCAGTGAAGCCGGGGGTACAACAGCCCCCAGGGAGCAGTTCTTC.

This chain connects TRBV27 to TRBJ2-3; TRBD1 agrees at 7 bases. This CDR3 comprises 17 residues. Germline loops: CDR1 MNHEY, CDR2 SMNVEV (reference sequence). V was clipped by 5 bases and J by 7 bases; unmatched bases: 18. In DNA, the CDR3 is TGTGCCAGCAGTACCCTCAGGGACAGAGCCCACCCCAATACGCAGTATTTT. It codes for CASSTLRDRAHPNTQYF.

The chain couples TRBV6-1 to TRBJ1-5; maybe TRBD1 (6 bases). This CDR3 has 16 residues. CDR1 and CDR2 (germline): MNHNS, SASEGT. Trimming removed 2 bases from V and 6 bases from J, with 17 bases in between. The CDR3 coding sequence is TGTGCCAGCAGTGAAAACCGGGACACGGCCCCTCAGCCCCAGCATTTT. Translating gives CASSENRDTAPQPQHF.

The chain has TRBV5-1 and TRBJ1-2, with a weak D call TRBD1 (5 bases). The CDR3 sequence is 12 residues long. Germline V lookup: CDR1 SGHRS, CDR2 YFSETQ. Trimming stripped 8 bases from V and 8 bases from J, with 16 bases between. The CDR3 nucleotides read TGCGCCAGTGGACCACGGGGGTTGGGCTACACCTTC. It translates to CASGPRGLGYTF.

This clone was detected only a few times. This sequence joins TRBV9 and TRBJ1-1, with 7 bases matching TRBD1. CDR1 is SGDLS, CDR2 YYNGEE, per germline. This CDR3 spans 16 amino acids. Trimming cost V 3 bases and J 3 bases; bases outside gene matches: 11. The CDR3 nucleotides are TGTGCCAGCAGCGCGAGCTGGGACAGAGCTCACACTGAAGCTTTCTTT. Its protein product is CASSASWDRAHTEAFF.

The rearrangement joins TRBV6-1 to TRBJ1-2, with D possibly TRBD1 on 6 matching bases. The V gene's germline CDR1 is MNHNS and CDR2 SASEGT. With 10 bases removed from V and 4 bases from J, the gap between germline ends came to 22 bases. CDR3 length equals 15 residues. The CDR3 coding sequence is TGTGCCACCGAGAATGGGACACGTCTCTCCTATGGCTACACCTTC. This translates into CATENGTRLSYGYTF.

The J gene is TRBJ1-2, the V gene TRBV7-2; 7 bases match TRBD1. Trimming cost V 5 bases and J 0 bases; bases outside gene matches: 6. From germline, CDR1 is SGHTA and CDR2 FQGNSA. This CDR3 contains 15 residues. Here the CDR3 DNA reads TGTGCCAGCAGCCTCGACAGGGAAGCTAACTATGGCTACACCTTC. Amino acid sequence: CASSLDREANYGYTF.

Written as DNA, the CDR3 is TGTGCCACCAGCAGAGTGGGAGGTAGGGATGGCTACACCTTC. Protein product: CATSRVGGRDGYTF. This chain connects TRBV15 to TRBJ1-2; D is uncertain. V was shortened by 1 base and J by 6 bases, with 12 bases between the two germline ends. Germline assignment: CDR1 LNHNV and CDR2 YYDKDF (reference sequence). The CDR3 is 14 amino acids. The variable domain in full, completed from reference TRBV15 and TRBJ1-2, reads DAMVIQNPRYQVTQFGKPVTLSCSQTLNHNVMYWYQQKSSQAPKLLFHYYDKDFNNEADTPDNFQSRRPNTSFCFLDIRSPGLGDTAMYLCATSRVGGRDGYTFGSGTRLTVV.

The CDR3 nucleotides are TGTGCCAGCAGTTACTCTTGGTCTCTAGTGAAGACCCAGTACTTC. This encodes CASSYSWSLVKTQYF. The chain links TRBV6-5 to TRBJ2-5; D ambiguous. This CDR3 has 15 amino acids. Trimming took off 0 bases at V and 6 bases at J, with 14 bases between the two ends. In germline, CDR1 is MNHEY, CDR2 SVGAGI.

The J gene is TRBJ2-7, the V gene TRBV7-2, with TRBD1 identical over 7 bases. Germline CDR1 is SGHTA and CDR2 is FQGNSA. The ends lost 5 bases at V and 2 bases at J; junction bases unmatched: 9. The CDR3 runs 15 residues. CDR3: CASSLNPTGTYEQYF. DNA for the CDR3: TGTGCCAGCAGCCTCAACCCGACAGGGACCTACGAGCAGTACTTC.

DNA for the CDR3: TGTGCCAGCAGTGGGACAGGGGTTTATGAAAAACTGTTTTTT. It is translated as CASSGTGVYEKLFF. The chain carries TRBV25-1 and TRBJ1-4, with TRBD1 matching over 9 bases. The CDR3 sequence is 14 residues long. Germline CDR1 reads MGHDK; CDR2 reads SYGVNS. With V trimmed by 4 bases and J by 6 bases, 3 bases remained unmatched.

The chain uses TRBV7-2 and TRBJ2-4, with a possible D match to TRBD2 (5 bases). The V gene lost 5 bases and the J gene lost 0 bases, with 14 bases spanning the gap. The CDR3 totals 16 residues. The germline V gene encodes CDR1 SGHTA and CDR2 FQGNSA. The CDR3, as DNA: TGTGCCAGCAGCAAAGCGGAGGAAGTAGCCAAAAACATTCAGTACTTC. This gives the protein CASSKAEEVAKNIQYF.

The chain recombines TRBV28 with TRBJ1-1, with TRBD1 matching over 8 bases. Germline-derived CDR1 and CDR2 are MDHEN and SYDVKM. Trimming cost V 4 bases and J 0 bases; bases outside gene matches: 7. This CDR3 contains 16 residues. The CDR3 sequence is CASSYPSTGVNTEAFF. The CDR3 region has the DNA TGTGCCAGCAGTTACCCATCGACAGGGGTGAACACTGAAGCTTTCTTT. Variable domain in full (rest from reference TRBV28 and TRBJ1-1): DVKVTQSSRYLVKRTGEKVFLECVQDMDHENMFWYRQDPGLGLRLIYFSYDVKMKEKGDIPEGYSVSREKKERFSLILESASTNQTSMYLCASSYPSTGVNTEAFFGQGTRLTVV.

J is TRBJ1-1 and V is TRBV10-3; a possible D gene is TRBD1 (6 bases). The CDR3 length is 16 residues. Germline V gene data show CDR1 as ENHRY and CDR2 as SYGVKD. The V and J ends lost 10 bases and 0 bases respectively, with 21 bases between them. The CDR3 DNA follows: TGTGCCACCGGACAGAGCCTCATAAAATTGAACACTGAAGCTTTCTTT. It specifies CATGQSLIKLNTEAFF.

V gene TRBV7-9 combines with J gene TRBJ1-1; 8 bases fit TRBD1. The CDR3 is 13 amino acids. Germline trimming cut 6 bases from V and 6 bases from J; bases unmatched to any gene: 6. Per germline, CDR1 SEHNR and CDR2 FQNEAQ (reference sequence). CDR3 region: CASRPDRGPEAFF. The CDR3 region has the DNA TGTGCCAGCAGACCAGACAGGGGCCCTGAAGCTTTCTTT.

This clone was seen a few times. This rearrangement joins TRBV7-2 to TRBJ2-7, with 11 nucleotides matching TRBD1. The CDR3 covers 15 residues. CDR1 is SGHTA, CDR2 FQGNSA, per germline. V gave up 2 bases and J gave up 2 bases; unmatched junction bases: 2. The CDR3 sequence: CASSLPGQGAYEQYF. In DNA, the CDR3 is TGTGCCAGCAGCTTACCGGGACAGGGGGCCTACGAGCAGTACTTC.

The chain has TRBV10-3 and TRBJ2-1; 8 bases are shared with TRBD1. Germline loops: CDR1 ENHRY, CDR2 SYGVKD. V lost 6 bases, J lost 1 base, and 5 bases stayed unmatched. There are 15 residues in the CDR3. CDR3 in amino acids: CAIRDRGHSYNEQFF. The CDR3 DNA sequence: TGTGCCATCAGAGACAGGGGCCATTCCTACAATGAGCAGTTCTTC.

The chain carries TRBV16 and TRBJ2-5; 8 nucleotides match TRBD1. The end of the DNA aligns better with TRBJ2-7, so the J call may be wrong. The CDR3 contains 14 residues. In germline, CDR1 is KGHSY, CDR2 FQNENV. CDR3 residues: CASSPRQGRNEQYF. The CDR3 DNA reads TGTGCCAGCAGCCCGAGACAGGGGCGCAACGAGCAGTACTTC.

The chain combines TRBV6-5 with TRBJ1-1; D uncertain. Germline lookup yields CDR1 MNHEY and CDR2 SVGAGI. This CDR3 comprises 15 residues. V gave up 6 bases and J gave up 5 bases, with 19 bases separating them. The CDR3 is CASRHQCRGETEAFF. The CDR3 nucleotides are TGTGCCAGCAGGCACCAATGCCGGGGAGAGACTGAAGCTTTCTTT.

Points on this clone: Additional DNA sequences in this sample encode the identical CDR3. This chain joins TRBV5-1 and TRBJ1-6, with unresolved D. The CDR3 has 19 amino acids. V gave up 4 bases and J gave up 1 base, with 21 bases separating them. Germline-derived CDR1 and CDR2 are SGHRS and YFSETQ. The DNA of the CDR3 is TGCGCCAGCAGCATCGTACCCCCGACGGCGAGGTCCTATAATTCACCCCTCCACTTT. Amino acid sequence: CASSIVPPTARSYNSPLHF.

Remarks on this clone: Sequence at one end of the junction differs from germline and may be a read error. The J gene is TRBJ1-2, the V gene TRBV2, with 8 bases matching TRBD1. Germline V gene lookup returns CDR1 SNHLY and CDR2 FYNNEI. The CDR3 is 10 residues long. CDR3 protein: CASSGRDRSF. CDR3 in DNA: TGTGCCAGCAGTGGCCGGGACAGGAGCTTC.

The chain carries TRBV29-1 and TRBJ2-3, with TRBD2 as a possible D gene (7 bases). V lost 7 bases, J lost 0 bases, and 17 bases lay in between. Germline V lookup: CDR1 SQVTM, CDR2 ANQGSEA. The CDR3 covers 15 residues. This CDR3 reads CSEKGGGSSTDTQYF. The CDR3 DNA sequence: TGCAGCGAAAAGGGGGGGGGCTCTAGCACAGATACGCAGTATTTT.

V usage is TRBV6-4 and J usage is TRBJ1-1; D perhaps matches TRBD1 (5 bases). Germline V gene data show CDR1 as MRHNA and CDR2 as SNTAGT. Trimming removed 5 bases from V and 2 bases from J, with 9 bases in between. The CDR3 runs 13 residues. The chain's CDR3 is CASSYGHNTEAFF. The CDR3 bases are TGTGCCAGCAGTTACGGACACAACACTGAAGCTTTCTTT.

The CDR3 nucleotides read TGTGCCAGCTCCAACAGGGCCGGGGAGCTGTTTTTT. Its translation: CASSNRAGELFF. The chain recombines TRBV25-1 with TRBJ2-2; a weak D match, TRBD1 (6 bases). The CDR3 spans 12 residues. Trimming pared 8 bases from V and 6 bases from J, leaving 10 bases between. Per germline, CDR1 MGHDK and CDR2 SYGVNS. Supplemented by reference TRBV25-1 and TRBJ2-2, the full variable domain reads EADIYQTPRYLVIGTGKKITLECSQTMGHDKMYWYQQDPGMELHLIHYSYGVNSTEKGDLSSESTVSRIRTEHFPLTLESARPSHTSQYLCASSNRAGELFFGEGSRLTVL.

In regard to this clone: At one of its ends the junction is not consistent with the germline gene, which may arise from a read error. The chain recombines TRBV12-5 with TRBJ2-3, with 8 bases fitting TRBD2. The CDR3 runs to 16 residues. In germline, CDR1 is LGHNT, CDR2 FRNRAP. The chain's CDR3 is CASGVVRGDSTDTQYF. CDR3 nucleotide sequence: TGTGCTAGTGGTGTGGTGCGGGGGGATAGCACAGATACGCAGTATTTT.